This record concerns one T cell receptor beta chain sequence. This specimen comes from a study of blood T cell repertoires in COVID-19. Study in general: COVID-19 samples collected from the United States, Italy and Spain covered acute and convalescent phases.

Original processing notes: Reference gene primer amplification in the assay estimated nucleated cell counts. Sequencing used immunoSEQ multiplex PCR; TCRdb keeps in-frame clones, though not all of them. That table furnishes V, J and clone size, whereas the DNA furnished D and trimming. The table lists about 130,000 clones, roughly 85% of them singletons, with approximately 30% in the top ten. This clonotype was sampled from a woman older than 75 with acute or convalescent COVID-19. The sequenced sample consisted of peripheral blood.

The CDR3 DNA reads as TGTGCCAGCTCTCTTATACGGGACAGGGATTACGAGCAGTACTTC. Its translation: CASSLIRDRDYEQYF. This chain links TRBV6-5 with TRBJ2-7; 9 nucleotides agree with TRBD1. Trimming took 8 bases from V and 4 from J; bases not matched to a gene: 12. In germline, CDR1 is MNHEY, CDR2 SVGAGI. The CDR3 is 15 residues long.